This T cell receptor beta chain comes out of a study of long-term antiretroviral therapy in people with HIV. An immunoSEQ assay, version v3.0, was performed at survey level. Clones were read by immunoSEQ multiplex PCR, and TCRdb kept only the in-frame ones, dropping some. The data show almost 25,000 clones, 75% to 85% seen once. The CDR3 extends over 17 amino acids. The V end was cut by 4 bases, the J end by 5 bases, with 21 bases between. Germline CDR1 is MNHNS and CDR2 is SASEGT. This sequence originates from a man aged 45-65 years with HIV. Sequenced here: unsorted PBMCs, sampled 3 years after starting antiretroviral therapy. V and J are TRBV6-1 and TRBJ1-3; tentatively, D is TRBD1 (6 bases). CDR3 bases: TGTGCCAGCAGTGGGGGGGATGTGGTGACAGGAAGAAACACCATATATTTT. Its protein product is CASSGGDVVTGRNTIYF.